Included here is one T cell receptor (beta chain) sequence, with context. What it binds is unknown. The data originate from a study of cytomegalovirus exposure and HLA in healthy donors. The PCR used 60 Vbeta and 13 Jbeta primers. TCRdb keeps only in-frame clones here, not all; method: immunoSEQ multiplex PCR. The data contain under 150,000 clones, 75% to 80% of them seen just once; the ten biggest clones take up roughly 3.1%. The study, taken as a whole, reports: It was confirmed in vitro that three of the CMV-associated chains were specific for CMV antigens.

Germline-derived CDR1 and CDR2 are SGHTA and FQGNSA. The length of the CDR3 is 15 residues. V shed 1 base and J 1 base; nucleotides not matched to a gene: 4. The specimen sequenced was PBMCs. This sequence joins TRBV7-2 and TRBJ2-7; 7 bases align to TRBD1. The TCR comes from a man aged 35 to 55 in good health and CMV-seropositive. This CDR3 is CASSLVGQSSYEQYF. The CDR3 DNA sequence: TGTGCCAGCAGCTTAGTGGGACAGTCTTCCTACGAGCAGTACTTC.